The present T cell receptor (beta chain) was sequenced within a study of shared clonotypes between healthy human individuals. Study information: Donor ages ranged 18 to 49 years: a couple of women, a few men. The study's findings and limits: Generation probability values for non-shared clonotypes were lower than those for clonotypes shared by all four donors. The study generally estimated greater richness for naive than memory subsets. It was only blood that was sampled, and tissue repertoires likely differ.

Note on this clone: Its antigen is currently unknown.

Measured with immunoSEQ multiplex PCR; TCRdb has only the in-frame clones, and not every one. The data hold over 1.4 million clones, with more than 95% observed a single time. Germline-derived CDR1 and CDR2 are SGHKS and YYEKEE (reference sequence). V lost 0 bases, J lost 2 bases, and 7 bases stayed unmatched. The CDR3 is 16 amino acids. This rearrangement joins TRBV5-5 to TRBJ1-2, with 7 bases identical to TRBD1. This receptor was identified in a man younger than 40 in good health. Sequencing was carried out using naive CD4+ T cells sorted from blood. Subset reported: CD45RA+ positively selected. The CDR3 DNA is TGTGCCAGCAGCTTGGGGGCACAGGGGTGGAACTATGGCTACACCTTC. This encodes CASSLGAQGWNYGYTF.